A single TCR beta chain is shown here with its context. V was cut by 0 bases and J by 9 bases, with 13 bases left in between. In germline, CDR1 is SGHRS, CDR2 YFSETQ. This CDR3 is built from 14 residues. This entry comes from a study of cytomegalovirus exposure and HLA in healthy donors. PCR employed 60 Vbeta and 13 Jbeta primers. Profiling relied on immunoSEQ multiplex PCR, and the TCRdb table lists in-frame clones only, not all of them. Of 200,000 or so clones detected, approximately 80% appear once; the ten largest clones hold about 0.094%. This chain links TRBV5-1 with TRBJ2-1, with D possibly matching TRBD2 (5 bases). This clonotype originated in a boy aged 2-15 years in good health and CMV-seronegative. The material sequenced was PBMCs. CDR3 in amino acids: CASSLGGVPFEQFF. The CDR3 bases are TGCGCCAGCAGCTTGGGGGGAGTCCCATTTGAGCAGTTCTTC.